This T cell receptor beta chain was observed in a study of cytomegalovirus exposure and HLA in healthy donors. Study information: A prior study identified 117 million unique TCR beta sequences from 200 million or so T cells.

Though nominally healthy at sampling, donors likely had unrecorded immune exposures. A word on this clone: Its antigen remains unknown.

Study results and limitations: Most TCR sequences showed up rarely, but some public TCRs showed up in many donors. Earlier findings revealed that most TCR beta V segments proved productive either about 90% or about 30% of the time.

The study ran its PCR with 60 Vbeta and 13 Jbeta primers. TCRdb's table, derived via immunoSEQ multiplex PCR, lists solely in-frame clones and lacks some. The sample contains about 95,000 clones, about 80% of which appear only once. This receptor was taken from a man aged 18 to 29 in good health and CMV-seropositive. Sequencing used PBMCs.

The CDR3 spells CASSPRGGAYEQFF. DNA of the CDR3: TGTGCCAGCTCACCTCGCGGGGGGGCCTATGAGCAGTTCTTC. The chain employs TRBV18 and TRBJ2-1; 9 nucleotides line up with TRBD2. J was trimmed by 8 bases and V by 3 bases; bases with no gene match: 5. CDR1 and CDR2 (germline): KGHSH, LQKENI. This CDR3 is 14 amino acids long.